One sample yielded the 20 T cell receptor beta chains listed below, sequenced in a study of blood T cell dynamics during melanoma immunotherapy (TCRdb year 2020). Libraries were constructed by the immunoSEQ multiplex PCR assay. TCRdb retrieved this table from immuneACCESS and kept in-frame rearrangements only. Not all clones are present; in checked studies, unresolved V genes account for under half, and no reason is known for the remainder. The sample table contains some 10,000 clones; only one count was recorded for roughly nine tenths of them. The ten largest account for 9.5% to 10% of the sample. Explained via the paper, the time point label denotes: pre-treatment baseline. Specimen: blood, collected from a patient treated with checkpoint blockade. These receptors all stem from a human donor with melanoma.

The V gene is TRBV7-2, the J gene TRBJ2-1, with 10 bases aligning to TRBD2. The length of the CDR3 is 17 residues. Germline V gene sequence: CDR1 SGHTA, CDR2 FQGNSA. V lost 8 bases and J lost 2; bases outside the gene matches: 12. Written as DNA, the CDR3 is TGTGCCAGCGATGGGACTAGCGAGGGGGGGGCCTACAATGAGCAGTTCTTC. Its protein product is CASDGTSEGGAYNEQFF.

The chain links TRBV6-5 to TRBJ1-3; weak D call: TRBD1 (5 bases). V gave up 5 bases and J gave up 0 bases, with 11 bases separating them. The germline CDR1 and CDR2 sequences are MNHEY and SVGAGI. This CDR3 is 15 amino acids long. CDR3 in amino acids: CASSQDSNSGNTIYF. The CDR3 DNA reads TGTGCCAGCAGTCAAGACAGCAACTCTGGAAACACCATATATTTT.

The chain uses TRBV6-6 and TRBJ1-4; the match to TRBD1 covers 11 bases. With 4 bases clipped from V and 8 bases from J, the junction kept 6 bases outside the gene matches. Germline CDR1 is MNHNY and CDR2 is SVGAGI (reference sequence). The CDR3 length is 15 residues. The CDR3 DNA is TGTGCCAGCAGTTCCTCCGGGACAGGGGGGGAAAAACTGTTTTTT. This encodes CASSSSGTGGEKLFF.

The chain combines TRBV28 with TRBJ2-5; unclear D gene. This CDR3 region has 14 residues. Germline values: CDR1 MDHEN, CDR2 SYDVKM. The V end lost 5 bases, the J end lost 3 bases, and 13 bases lay between the germline ends. The CDR3 nucleotides read TGTGCCAGCAGTCCCAACAGTTTTGAAGAGACCCAGTACTTC. Amino acids: CASSPNSFEETQYF.

V gene TRBV7-8 combines with J gene TRBJ2-1, with 13 bases aligning to TRBD2. This CDR3 has 16 residues. J was trimmed by 4 bases and V by 5 bases; bases with no gene match: 5. The V gene's germline CDR1 is SGHVS and CDR2 FQNEAQ. CDR3 DNA: TGTGCCAGCAGCATCAGGACTAGCGGGAGATACAATGAGCAGTTCTTC. Amino acids: CASSIRTSGRYNEQFF.

This chain uses TRBV27 with TRBJ2-5; D perhaps matches TRBD1 (6 bases). CDR1 and CDR2 (germline): MNHEY, SMNVEV (reference sequence). The V end lost 2 bases, the J end lost 4 bases, and 11 bases lay between the germline ends. The CDR3 covers 14 residues. CDR3: CASSLQGLGETQYF. DNA of the CDR3: TGTGCCAGCAGTTTACAGGGGTTGGGAGAGACCCAGTACTTC.

V gene TRBV19 combines with J gene TRBJ2-3; tentative D call: TRBD2 (5 bases). The V and J ends lost 6 bases and 5 bases respectively, with 9 bases between them. CDR3 length: 12 amino acids. Germline loops: CDR1 LNHDA, CDR2 SQIVND (reference sequence). This chain's CDR3 is CASSLRGDTQYF. As DNA, the CDR3 is TGTGCCAGTAGCCTCCGGGGAGATACGCAGTATTTT.

V usage is TRBV5-4 and J usage is TRBJ1-2; TRBD1 agrees at 9 bases. V was pared by 4 bases and J by 7 bases, with 8 bases of the junction left unmatched. This CDR3 has 14 amino acids. Per the germline V gene, CDR1 is SGHNT and CDR2 is YYREEE (reference sequence). CDR3 DNA sequence: TGTGCCAGCAGCGTGACAGGGGGTCTTGGTGGCTACACCTTC. Its protein product is CASSVTGGLGGYTF.

This clone appeared once. The genes are TRBV19 and TRBJ1-2; TRBD1 agrees at 7 bases. Germline values: CDR1 LNHDA, CDR2 SQIVND (reference sequence). Losses at the gene ends were 6 bases for V and 4 bases for J; bases not matched to a gene: 17. CDR3 length equals 17 residues. The CDR3: CASSITTGAQMGYGYTF. DNA for the CDR3: TGTGCCAGTAGCATTACCACAGGGGCCCAGATGGGCTATGGCTACACCTTC. The complete variable domain, with remaining parts taken from reference TRBV19 and TRBJ1-2, reads DGGITQSPKYLFRKEGQNVTLSCEQNLNHDAMYWYRQDPGQGLRLIYYSQIVNDFQKGDIAEGYSVSREKKESFPLTVTSAQKNPTAFYLCASSITTGAQMGYGYTFGSGTRLTVV.

The rearrangement links TRBV30 to TRBJ1-6; 10 bases are shared with TRBD1. J was trimmed by 7 bases and V by 5 bases; bases with no gene match: 5. CDR1 is GTSNPN, CDR2 SVGIG, per germline (reference sequence). The CDR3 has 14 residues. CDR3 in DNA: TGTGCCTGGGGGACGGGACAGGGGAATTCACCCCTCCACTTT. The encoded protein is CAWGTGQGNSPLHF.

This chain links TRBV7-6 with TRBJ1-2, with 7 nucleotides matching TRBD1. This CDR3 is built from 15 residues. The germline V gene has CDR1 SGHVS and CDR2 FNYEAQ. V was clipped by 5 bases and J by 7 bases; unmatched bases: 13. CDR3 sequence reads: CASSEYRGPGFGYTF. The CDR3 DNA is TGTGCCAGCAGCGAATACAGGGGCCCAGGATTTGGCTACACCTTC.

The chain links TRBV9 to TRBJ2-3; the D is unclear. Germline-derived CDR1 and CDR2 are SGDLS and YYNGEE. The CDR3 length is 12 residues. V was shortened by 4 bases and J by 9 bases, with 12 bases between the two germline ends. The CDR3 coding sequence is TGTGCCAGCAGCCCCTCTGGTAGAACGCAGTATTTT. Protein sequence: CASSPSGRTQYF.

The rearrangement uses TRBV13 and TRBJ2-7, with unresolved D. Germline V gene data show CDR1 as PRHDT and CDR2 as FYEKMQ (reference sequence). The CDR3 covers 14 residues. V was trimmed by 0 bases and J by 3 bases, leaving 9 bases between them. As DNA, the CDR3 is TGTGCCAGCAGCTTAGGGGGTCGGAGCTACGAGCAGTACTTC. This sequence encodes CASSLGGRSYEQYF.

The V and J genes are TRBV29-1 and TRBJ1-1; 8 bases match TRBD1. The CDR3 is 14 amino acids. The V segment lost 1 base and the J segment 1 base; nucleotides outside the gene matches: 2. Germline CDR1 is SQVTM and CDR2 is ANQGSEA. For the CDR3, the DNA is TGCAGCGTTGAAGCGGGGACAGGGAACACTGAAGCTTTCTTT. Translation gives CSVEAGTGNTEAFF.

The chain uses TRBV2 and TRBJ1-6; D not certain. V lost 7 bases and J lost 12, with 19 bases in between. Germline V gene lookup returns CDR1 SNHLY and CDR2 FYNNEI. The CDR3 is 14 amino acids. CDR3 residues: CASNTASSLLPLHF. CDR3 nucleotides: TGTGCCAGCAATACAGCGTCATCCTTGTTACCCCTCCACTTT.

The chain has TRBV5-1 and TRBJ1-1; D perhaps matches TRBD1 (6 bases). The germline V gene encodes CDR1 SGHRS and CDR2 YFSETQ. The CDR3 spans 14 residues. V was clipped by 2 bases and J by 1 base, with 9 bases between them. CDR3 nucleotides: TGCGCCAGCAGCTTCGGCAGGGGGAACACTGAAGCTTTCTTT. Its translation is CASSFGRGNTEAFF.

The chain couples TRBV5-1 to TRBJ1-6, with D tentatively TRBD1 (5 bases). V was trimmed by 0 bases and J by 7 bases, leaving 14 bases between them. The CDR3 runs 16 residues. The germline V gene encodes CDR1 SGHRS and CDR2 YFSETQ. DNA of the CDR3: TGCGCCAGCAGCTTGGATGGGGGGACCTTGAATTCACCCCTCCACTTT. It yields the protein CASSLDGGTLNSPLHF.

The chain combines TRBV5-1 with TRBJ1-1, with D tentatively TRBD1 (6 bases). This CDR3 region has 14 residues. Germline V gene sequence: CDR1 SGHRS, CDR2 YFSETQ. The V end lost 5 bases, the J end lost 2 bases, and 13 bases lay between the germline ends. The CDR3 reads CASSSPGENTEAFF. CDR3 coding DNA: TGCGCCAGCAGTAGTCCAGGGGAAAACACTGAAGCTTTCTTT.

The chain has TRBV29-1 and TRBJ2-1; D remains ambiguous. Germline-derived CDR1 and CDR2 are SQVTM and ANQGSEA. V lost 0 bases and J 5 bases, leaving 11 bases between the germline ends. The length of the CDR3 is 14 residues. CDR3: CSVEDRSDHNEQFF. The DNA for the CDR3 is TGCAGCGTTGAAGATCGCTCCGACCACAATGAGCAGTTCTTC.

The gene calls are TRBV7-9 and TRBJ1-2; maybe TRBD1 (6 bases). The CDR3 length is 12 residues. Trimming took 3 bases from V and 8 from J, leaving 10 bases between them. Germline values: CDR1 SEHNR, CDR2 FQNEAQ (reference sequence). CDR3 DNA sequence: TGTGCCAGCAGCTTTAACAGGGAAGGCTACACCTTC. Protein: CASSFNREGYTF.